The clone carrying this T cell receptor (beta chain) occurred a few times. The antigen is unknown. TCRdb keeps only in-frame clones here, not all; method: immunoSEQ multiplex PCR. The data show about 81,000 clones, around 90% seen once. Germline CDR1 ENHRY, CDR2 SYGVKD. Losses at the gene ends were 10 bases for V and 4 bases for J; bases not matched to a gene: 10. CDR3 length: 14 amino acids. This entry comes from a study of Tregs in tolerant kidney transplant recipients. Overall study findings and caveats: Findings come from small patient numbers and require larger validation.

The nonmyeloablative bone marrow transplants came from related graft donors, with transient mixed chimerism. Unstimulated Tregs (CD4+CD25+CD127-) and CD4+CD25- non-Tregs were sorted from PBMCs. Sequenced material: CD4+ T cells from blood (PBMCs), taken 24 months after the transplant. The sequence was collected from a human patient who received a combined kidney and bone marrow transplant. Some T cells may trace back to the graft donor. V is TRBV10-3 and J is TRBJ1-1, with TRBD1 matching over 9 bases. The CDR3, as DNA: TGTGCCACTCACGCCGAGACAGGGGGCACTGAAGCTTTCTTT. Encoded protein: CATHAETGGTEAFF.